This T cell receptor beta chain was observed in a study of control samples from healthy donors and cancer patients (dated by TCRdb to 2018 to 2021). Notes on this clone: Its antigen is still unknown. Nothing much larger sits one base from this clone, and base qualities are not available.

Libraries were prepared through the immunoSEQ multiplex PCR assay. TCRdb's version of the immuneACCESS table is confined to in-frame rearrangements and falls short of the full clone set. An unresolved V gene accounts for under half of the shortfall where checked; the remainder is of unknown origin. The sample has some 110,000 clones on record, over 90% of them singletons. Roughly 2.5% of the sample belongs to the ten largest clones. CDR3 length: 17 amino acids, cysteine to phenylalanine. Only the CDR3 portion is preserved as DNA: 51 bases, with reading frame beginning at the first base. CDR1 is given as SGHAT and CDR2 as FQNNGV, both from the germline V gene. The germline V end is reduced by 5 bases and the J end by 4 bases; junction bases left unmatched: 13.

The TCR sequence derives from a man aged 30 to 39 in good health. Sequencing input: blood. The sequence joins TRBV11-2 to TRBJ2-3; a stretch of 9 junction bases matches TRBD1. The CDR3 has the sequence CASSQTPGQGFADTQYF. The DNA sequence reads TGTGCCAGCAGCCAAACACCGGGACAGGGTTTTGCAGATACGCAGTATTTT.